The 25 T cell receptor beta chains given below trace back to one sample, sequenced in a study of blood T cell repertoires in COVID-19. The table came from immunoSEQ multiplex PCR; TCRdb's copy has only in-frame clones and leaves some out. The profile shows a few hundred thousand clones, about nine tenths of them singletons. Sequenced: PBMCs or T cells enriched from blood (not recorded which). All receptors derive from a woman between 18 and 29 years old who had recovered from COVID-19.

The chain employs TRBV28 and TRBJ1-2; 7 positions match TRBD1. The CDR3 runs to 17 residues. The trim removed 5 bases at V and 5 bases at J, leaving 17 bases unmatched. The germline CDR1 and CDR2 sequences are MDHEN and SYDVKM. The CDR3 here is CASSPLGTEGDFYGYTF. CDR3 nucleotide sequence: TGTGCCAGCAGTCCCCTTGGGACAGAGGGGGACTTTTATGGCTACACCTTC.

The CDR3 sequence is CSVEWEFEAFF. In nucleotides, the CDR3 is TGCAGCGTTGAATGGGAGTTTGAAGCTTTCTTT. This chain joins TRBV29-1 and TRBJ1-1, with unresolved D. The CDR3 has 11 amino acids. The germline V gene has CDR1 SQVTM and CDR2 ANQGSEA. Trimming removed 2 bases from V and 7 bases from J, with 8 bases in between.

The chain links TRBV4-3 to TRBJ2-7, with 9 bases identical to TRBD1. The CDR3 is 16 amino acids. Germline CDR1 and CDR2: LGHNA and YSLEER. The V and J ends lost 0 bases and 3 bases, in that order; junction bases with no gene match: 6. This CDR3 is CASSQDPGTGYYEQYF. The CDR3 nucleotides are TGCGCCAGCAGCCAAGATCCGGGGACAGGGTACTACGAGCAGTACTTC.

V and J are TRBV7-4 and TRBJ1-6; TRBD1 agrees at 9 bases. The CDR3 sequence is 18 residues long. CDR1 and CDR2 (germline): SGHVT, SQSDAQ. Trimming at V came to 4 bases and at J to 5 bases, leaving 12 bases not matched to a gene. Here the CDR3 reads CASSSIWTGEVDNSPLHF. CDR3 DNA sequence: TGTGCCAGCAGCTCGATCTGGACAGGGGAGGTCGATAATTCACCCCTCCACTTT. Complete variable domain (other parts from reference TRBV7-4 and TRBJ1-6): GAGVSQSPRYKVAKRGRDVALRCDSISGHVTLYWYRQTLGQGSEVLTYSQSDAQRDKSGRPSGRFSAERPERSVSTLKIQRTEQGDSAVYLCASSSIWTGEVDNSPLHFGNGTRLTVT.

The chain joins TRBV27 to TRBJ2-1, with 7 bases fitting TRBD2. Germline trimming cut 7 bases from V and 3 bases from J; bases unmatched to any gene: 6. This CDR3 comprises 14 residues. Germline V gene data show CDR1 as MNHEY and CDR2 as SMNVEV (reference sequence). CDR3 sequence reads: CASKVAGVYNEQFF. As DNA, the CDR3 is TGTGCCAGCAAGGTTGCGGGGGTCTACAATGAGCAGTTCTTC.

The J gene is TRBJ1-1, the V gene TRBV5-1, with 9 bases identical to TRBD1. The V gene end was trimmed by 0 bases and the J gene end by 4 bases; junction bases not matched to a gene: 4. CDR1 and CDR2 (germline): SGHRS, YFSETQ. The CDR3 runs to 15 residues. The CDR3, as DNA: TGCGCCAGCAGCTTGGTCCAGACAGGGGGCACTGAAGCTTTCTTT. It codes for CASSLVQTGGTEAFF.

This chain links TRBV28 with TRBJ1-1, with 7 bases that match TRBD1. V lost 6 bases and J lost 3; bases outside the gene matches: 10. The CDR3 sequence is 15 residues long. Germline CDR1 reads MDHEN; CDR2 reads SYDVKM. This CDR3 reads CASRTGTEDHTEAFF. DNA for the CDR3: TGTGCCAGCAGGACCGGGACAGAAGACCACACTGAAGCTTTCTTT.

This clone was detected a few times. The chain joins TRBV5-4 to TRBJ1-4; no firm D call. The CDR3 sequence is 13 residues long. Germline V CDR1 and CDR2: SGHNT, YYREEE (reference sequence). V was clipped by 0 bases and J by 8 bases, with 8 bases between them. The CDR3 spells CASSLDREEKLFF. CDR3 DNA: TGTGCCAGCAGCTTGGACAGAGAAGAAAAACTGTTTTTT.

The chain employs TRBV6-5 and TRBJ2-7, with 7 bases fitting TRBD1. Germline CDR1 MNHEY, CDR2 SVGAGI. Unmatched junction bases numbered 8, after V lost 10 bases and J lost 2 bases. This CDR3 has 13 residues. CDR3 coding DNA: TGTGCCATTGCGAGGACAGGAGCCTACGAGCAGTACTTC. It codes for CAIARTGAYEQYF.

The genes are TRBV4-1 and TRBJ1-5; 7 positions match TRBD1. This CDR3 has 19 residues. The germline gives CDR1 MGHRA, CDR2 YSYEKL. J lost 5 bases, V lost 0 bases, and 16 bases had no gene match. The CDR3 loop is CASSQDIETGPSPHQPQHF. The CDR3 region has the DNA TGCGCCAGCAGCCAAGATATTGAGACAGGGCCATCACCCCATCAGCCCCAGCATTTT.

The rearrangement joins TRBV25-1 to TRBJ1-4; 9 bases map to TRBD1. Germline CDR1 and CDR2: MGHDK and SYGVNS. This CDR3 contains 14 residues. The junction had 5 bases not matched to a gene; V was cut back by 6 bases and J by 6 bases. The CDR3 here is CASSSDRGDEKLFF. The CDR3 DNA reads as TGTGCCAGCAGCTCAGACAGGGGGGATGAAAAACTGTTTTTT. The full variable domain, with the rest looked up from reference TRBV25-1 and TRBJ1-4, is EADIYQTPRYLVIGTGKKITLECSQTMGHDKMYWYQQDPGMELHLIHYSYGVNSTEKGDLSSESTVSRIRTEHFPLTLESARPSHTSQYLCASSSDRGDEKLFFGSGTQLSVL.

The rearrangement links TRBV10-3 to TRBJ2-7; 7 nucleotides match TRBD1. The CDR3 is 14 amino acids. The J segment lost 0 bases and the V segment lost 10 bases, leaving 9 bases of the junction unmatched. Germline V lookup: CDR1 ENHRY, CDR2 SYGVKD. The chain's CDR3 is CATRRDSDSYEQYF. Here the CDR3 DNA reads TGTGCCACCAGACGGGACAGTGACTCCTACGAGCAGTACTTC.

The V call is TRBV7-2, the J call TRBJ1-1; 7 bases match TRBD1. Germline assignment: CDR1 SGHTA and CDR2 FQGNSA. CDR3 length: 14 amino acids. Losses at the gene ends were 2 bases for V and 10 bases for J; bases not matched to a gene: 10. The CDR3 sequence: CASSLSPEGAGAFF. DNA for the CDR3: TGTGCCAGCAGCTTATCCCCAGAGGGGGCGGGAGCTTTCTTT.

The J gene is TRBJ2-1, the V gene TRBV27; tentatively, D is TRBD2 (6 bases). The V end lost 5 bases, the J end lost 2 bases, and 22 bases lay between the germline ends. This CDR3 comprises 18 residues. In germline, CDR1 is MNHEY, CDR2 SMNVEV (reference sequence). CDR3 in amino acids: CASSPLLWGDLTYNEQFF. In nucleotides, the CDR3 is TGTGCCAGCAGTCCCCTTTTGTGGGGGGACCTAACCTACAATGAGCAGTTCTTC.

The genes are TRBV6-6 and TRBJ2-6; 8 bases match TRBD1. Germline V gene sequence: CDR1 MNHNY, CDR2 SVGAGI (reference sequence). CDR3 length equals 18 residues. The V and J ends lost 5 bases and 2 bases, in that order; junction bases with no gene match: 11. As DNA, the CDR3 is TGTGCCAGCAGTCCCCTGGACAGGGACGGGGCTGGGGCCAACGTCCTGACTTTC. Its translation: CASSPLDRDGAGANVLTF.

The chain recombines TRBV28 with TRBJ1-6; weak D call: TRBD1 (5 bases). The CDR3 totals 14 residues. The V end was cut by 8 bases, the J end by 5 bases, with 13 bases between. CDR1 is MDHEN and CDR2 is SYDVKM in the germline V gene. The CDR3 region is CASGGGHDNSPLHF. CDR3 nucleotide sequence: TGTGCCAGCGGGGGGGGTCACGATAATTCACCCCTCCACTTT. The full variable domain, in which reference TRBV28 and TRBJ1-6 provide the parts outside the CDR3, is DVKVTQSSRYLVKRTGEKVFLECVQDMDHENMFWYRQDPGLGLRLIYFSYDVKMKEKGDIPEGYSVSREKKERFSLILESASTNQTSMYLCASGGGHDNSPLHFGNGTRLTVT.

The chain carries TRBV7-2 and TRBJ1-2; 7 bases are a match to TRBD1. This CDR3 is 11 amino acids long. From germline, CDR1 is SGHTA and CDR2 FQGNSA. V was pared by 8 bases and J by 7 bases, with 4 bases of the junction left unmatched. The DNA of the CDR3 is TGTGCCAGCTCACAGGGGAGTGGCTACACCTTC. Encoded protein: CASSQGSGYTF.

The chain employs TRBV6-1 and TRBJ1-1; D is perhaps TRBD1 (5 bases). V lost 2 bases, J lost 6 bases, and 25 bases lay in between. CDR1 MNHNS and CDR2 SASEGT come from the germline V gene. This CDR3 has 18 residues. The CDR3 reads CASSELGSSGGAFAEAFF. DNA for the CDR3: TGTGCCAGCAGTGAATTAGGGTCCTCAGGCGGGGCTTTTGCTGAAGCTTTCTTT.

The rearrangement links TRBV2 to TRBJ2-7, with D unresolved. Germline V gene sequence: CDR1 SNHLY, CDR2 FYNNEI. Trimming pared 2 bases from V and 9 bases from J, leaving 8 bases between. CDR3 length: 11 residues. The CDR3 DNA reads as TGTGCCAGCAGTGAAATGGCAGGGCAGTACTTC. Encoded protein: CASSEMAGQYF.

The chain combines TRBV11-2 with TRBJ2-7; D is unresolved. The CDR3 length is 16 residues. The germline gives CDR1 SGHAT, CDR2 FQNNGV. V was cut by 0 bases and J by 4 bases, with 16 bases left in between. The CDR3 nucleotides read TGTGCCAGCAGCTTAGATATTAGAGCCGAGCTATACGAGCAGTACTTC. Translating gives CASSLDIRAELYEQYF.

This clone was seen a handful of times. V and J are TRBV28 and TRBJ1-4; 8 bases map to TRBD1. Trimming cost V 6 bases and J 7 bases; bases outside gene matches: 7. CDR3 size: 14 residues. The germline V gene encodes CDR1 MDHEN and CDR2 SYDVKM. CDR3 nucleotide sequence: TGTGCCAGCAGAGGACAGGGAGGGAGTGAAAAACTGTTTTTT. Translation gives CASRGQGGSEKLFF.

This chain uses TRBV28 with TRBJ2-2; D not certain. V lost 6 bases, J lost 8 bases, and 7 bases lay in between. From germline, CDR1 is MDHEN and CDR2 SYDVKM. This CDR3 is built from 11 residues. CDR3 loop: CASSSVGELFF. DNA of the CDR3: TGTGCCAGCAGCTCGGTTGGGGAGCTGTTTTTT.

J is TRBJ2-5 and V is TRBV27, with 7 bases lining up with TRBD1. The CDR3 consists of 15 residues. From germline, CDR1 is MNHEY and CDR2 SMNVEV (reference sequence). The ends lost 4 bases at V and 0 bases at J; junction bases unmatched: 5. CDR3 protein: CASSYRGPYQETQYF. The CDR3 DNA reads TGTGCCAGCAGTTATAGGGGGCCGTACCAAGAGACCCAGTACTTC.

V usage is TRBV5-1 and J usage is TRBJ1-1; no firm D call. CDR1 and CDR2 (germline): SGHRS, YFSETQ. The CDR3 runs 14 residues. The V and J ends lost 6 bases and 1 base respectively, with 13 bases between them. CDR3 sequence (DNA): TGCGCCAGCAACCCAACTGGTGGGAACACTGAAGCTTTCTTT. Translation: CASNPTGGNTEAFF.

The gene calls are TRBV15 and TRBJ1-1; TRBD1 might be the D (5 bases). Germline assignment: CDR1 LNHNV and CDR2 YYDKDF (reference sequence). CDR3 length equals 14 residues. V gave up 1 base and J gave up 3 bases, with 9 bases separating them. DNA of the CDR3: TGTGCCACCAGCAGAGGGCAGGGATACACTGAAGCTTTCTTT. As protein: CATSRGQGYTEAFF.